This T cell receptor beta chain stems from a study of shared clonotypes between healthy human individuals. The assay was carried out at the deep level. An even split of each subset's genomic DNA across several immunoSEQ plates was performed. The data were produced by immunoSEQ multiplex PCR, yet TCRdb's version contains in-frame clones alone and is incomplete. Altogether about half a million clones are present, approximately 81% being singletons, with the ten largest covering 12%. The receptor's source is a woman aged 40 to 50 in good health. Some clones in this sample may be carry-over from other donors' samples. The specimen sequenced was PBMCs.

The CDR3 loop reads CATVQGGTGELFF. The CDR3 nucleotides read TGTGCCACCGTTCAAGGGGGAACCGGGGAGCTGTTTTTT. The chain uses TRBV15 and TRBJ2-2; D might be TRBD1 (6 bases). The CDR3 runs 13 residues. Germline V gives CDR1 LNHNV, CDR2 YYDKDF (reference sequence). The ends were cut back, 8 bases at V and 5 bases at J, with 12 bases in the middle.